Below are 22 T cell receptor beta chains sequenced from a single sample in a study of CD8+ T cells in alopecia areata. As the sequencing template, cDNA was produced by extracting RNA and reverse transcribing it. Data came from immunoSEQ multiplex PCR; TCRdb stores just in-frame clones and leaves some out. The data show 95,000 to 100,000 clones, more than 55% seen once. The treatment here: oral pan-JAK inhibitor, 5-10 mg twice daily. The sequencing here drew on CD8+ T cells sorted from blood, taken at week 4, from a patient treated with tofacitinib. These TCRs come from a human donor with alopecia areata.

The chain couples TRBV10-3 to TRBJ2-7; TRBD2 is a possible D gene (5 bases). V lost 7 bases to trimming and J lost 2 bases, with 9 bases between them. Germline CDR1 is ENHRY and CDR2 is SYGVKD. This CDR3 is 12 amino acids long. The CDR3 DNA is TGTGCCATCAAGAGCGGACCCTACGAGCAGTACTTC. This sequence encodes CAIKSGPYEQYF.

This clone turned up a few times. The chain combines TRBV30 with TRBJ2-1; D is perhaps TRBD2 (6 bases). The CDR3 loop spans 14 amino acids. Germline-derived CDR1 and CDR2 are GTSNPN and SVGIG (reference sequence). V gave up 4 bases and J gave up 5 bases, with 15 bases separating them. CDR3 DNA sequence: TGTGCCTGGAATAGGGTGGGGGGAGACAATGAGCAGTTCTTC. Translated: CAWNRVGGDNEQFF.

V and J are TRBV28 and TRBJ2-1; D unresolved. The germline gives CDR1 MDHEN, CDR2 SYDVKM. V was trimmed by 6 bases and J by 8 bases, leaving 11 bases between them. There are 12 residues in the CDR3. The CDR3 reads CASSPDGDEQFF. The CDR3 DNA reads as TGTGCCAGCAGCCCCGATGGCGATGAGCAGTTCTTC. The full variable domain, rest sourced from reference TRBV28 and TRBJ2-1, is DVKVTQSSRYLVKRTGEKVFLECVQDMDHENMFWYRQDPGLGLRLIYFSYDVKMKEKGDIPEGYSVSREKKERFSLILESASTNQTSMYLCASSPDGDEQFFGPGTRLTVL.

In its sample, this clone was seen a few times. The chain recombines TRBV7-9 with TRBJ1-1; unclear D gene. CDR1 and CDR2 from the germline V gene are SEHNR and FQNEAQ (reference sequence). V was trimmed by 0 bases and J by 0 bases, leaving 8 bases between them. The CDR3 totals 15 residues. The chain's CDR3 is CASSLAFSLNTEAFF. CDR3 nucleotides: TGTGCCAGCAGCTTAGCGTTCAGCCTGAACACTGAAGCTTTCTTT.

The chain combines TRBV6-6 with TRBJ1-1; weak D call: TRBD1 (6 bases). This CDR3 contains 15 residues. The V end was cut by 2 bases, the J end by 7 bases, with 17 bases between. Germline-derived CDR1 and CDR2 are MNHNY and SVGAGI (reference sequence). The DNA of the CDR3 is TGTGCCAGCAGTTACCGAGGTGGGGGGCCGGGTGAAGCTTTCTTT. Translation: CASSYRGGGPGEAFF.

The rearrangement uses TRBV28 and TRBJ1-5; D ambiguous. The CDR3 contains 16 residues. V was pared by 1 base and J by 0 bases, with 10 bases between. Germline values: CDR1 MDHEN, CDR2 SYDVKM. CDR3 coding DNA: TGTGCCAGCAGTTTATTGGCTGGATATAGCAATCAGCCCCAGCATTTT. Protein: CASSLLAGYSNQPQHF.

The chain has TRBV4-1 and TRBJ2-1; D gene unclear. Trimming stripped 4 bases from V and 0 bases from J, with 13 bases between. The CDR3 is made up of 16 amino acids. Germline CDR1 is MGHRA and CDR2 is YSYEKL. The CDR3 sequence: CASSPWADGSYNEQFF. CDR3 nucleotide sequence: TGCGCCAGCAGCCCCTGGGCGGATGGCTCCTACAATGAGCAGTTCTTC.

In DNA, the CDR3 is TGTGCCAGCAGCCCGGGACTAGCGGGATCAGATACGCAGTATTTT. This sequence encodes CASSPGLAGSDTQYF. The rearrangement joins TRBV13 to TRBJ2-3; TRBD2 agrees at 13 bases. The ends lost 5 bases at V and 4 bases at J; junction bases unmatched: 3. Germline-derived CDR1 and CDR2 are PRHDT and FYEKMQ (reference sequence). The CDR3 has 15 amino acids.

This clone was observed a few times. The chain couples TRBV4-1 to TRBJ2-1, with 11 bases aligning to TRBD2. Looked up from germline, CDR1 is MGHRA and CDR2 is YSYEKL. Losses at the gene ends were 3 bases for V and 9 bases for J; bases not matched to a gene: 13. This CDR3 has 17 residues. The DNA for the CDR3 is TGCGCCAGCAGCCAGGCTAATCGACTAGCGGGAACGGTTGAGCAGTTCTTC. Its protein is CASSQANRLAGTVEQFF.

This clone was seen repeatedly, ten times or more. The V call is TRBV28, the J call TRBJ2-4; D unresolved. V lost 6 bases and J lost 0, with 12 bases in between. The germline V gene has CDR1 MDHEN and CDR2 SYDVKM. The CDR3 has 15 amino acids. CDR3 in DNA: TGTGCCAGCAGCCCCGGGTCCCTAGCCAAAAACATTCAGTACTTC. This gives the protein CASSPGSLAKNIQYF.

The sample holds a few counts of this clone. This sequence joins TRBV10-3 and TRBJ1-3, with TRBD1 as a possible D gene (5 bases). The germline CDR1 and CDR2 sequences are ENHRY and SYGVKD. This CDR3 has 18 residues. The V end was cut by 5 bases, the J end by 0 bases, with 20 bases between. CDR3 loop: CAISKEADTGLSGNTIYF. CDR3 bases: TGTGCCATCAGTAAGGAGGCGGACACGGGCCTCTCTGGAAACACCATATATTTT.

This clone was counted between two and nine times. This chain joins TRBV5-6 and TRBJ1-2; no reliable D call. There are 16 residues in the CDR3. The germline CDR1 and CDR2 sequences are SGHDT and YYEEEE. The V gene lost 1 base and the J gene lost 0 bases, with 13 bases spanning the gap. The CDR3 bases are TGTGCCAGCAGCTTGTTAATTGGGCTAGCTAACTATGGCTACACCTTC. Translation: CASSLLIGLANYGYTF. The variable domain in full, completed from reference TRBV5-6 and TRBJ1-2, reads DAGVTQSPTHLIKTRGQQVTLRCSPKSGHDTVSWYQQALGQGPQFIFQYYEEEERQRGNFPDRFSGHQFPNYSSELNVNALLLGDSALYLCASSLLIGLANYGYTFGSGTRLTVV.

CDR3 loop: CASSSGTGNQPQHF. For the CDR3, the DNA is TGTGCCAGCAGCTCCGGGACGGGAAATCAGCCCCAGCATTTT. The chain carries TRBV7-2 and TRBJ1-5; TRBD1 is a possible D gene (5 bases). V lost 4 bases and J lost 4, with 11 bases in between. Germline CDR1 and CDR2: SGHTA and FQGNSA. There are 14 residues in the CDR3.

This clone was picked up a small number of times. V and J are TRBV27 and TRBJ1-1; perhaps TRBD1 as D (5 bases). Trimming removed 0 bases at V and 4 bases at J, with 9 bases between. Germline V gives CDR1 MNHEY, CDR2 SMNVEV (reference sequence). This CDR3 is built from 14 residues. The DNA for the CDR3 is TGTGCCAGCAGTTTATCCGTCAGGGCCACTGAAGCTTTCTTT. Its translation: CASSLSVRATEAFF.

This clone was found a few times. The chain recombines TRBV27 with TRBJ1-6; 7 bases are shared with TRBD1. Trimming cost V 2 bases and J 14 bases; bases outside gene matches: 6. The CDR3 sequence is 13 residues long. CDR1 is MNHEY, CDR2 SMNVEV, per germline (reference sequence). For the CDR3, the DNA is TGTGCCAGCAGTTTACTGGGACAGTCAACCCTCCACTTT. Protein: CASSLLGQSTLHF.

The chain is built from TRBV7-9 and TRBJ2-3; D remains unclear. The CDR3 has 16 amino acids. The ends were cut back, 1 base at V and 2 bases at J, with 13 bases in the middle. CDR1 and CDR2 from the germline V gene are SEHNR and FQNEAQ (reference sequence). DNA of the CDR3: TGTGCCAGCAGCTTAGTCCGGTGGGCGATCACAGATACGCAGTATTTT. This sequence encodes CASSLVRWAITDTQYF.

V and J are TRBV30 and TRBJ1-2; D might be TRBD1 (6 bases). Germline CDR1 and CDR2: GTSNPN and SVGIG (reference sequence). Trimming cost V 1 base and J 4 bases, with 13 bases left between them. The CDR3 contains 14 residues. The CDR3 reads CAWSELRGSYGYTF. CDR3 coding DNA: TGTGCCTGGAGTGAGCTCAGGGGTAGCTATGGCTACACCTTC.

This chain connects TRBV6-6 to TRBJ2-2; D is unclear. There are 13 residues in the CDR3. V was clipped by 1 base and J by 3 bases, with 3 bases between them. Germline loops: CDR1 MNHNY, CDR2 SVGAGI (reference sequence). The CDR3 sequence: CASSYLDTGELFF. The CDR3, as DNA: TGTGCCAGCAGTTACTTGGACACCGGGGAGCTGTTTTTT.

CDR3 region: CASSLTPDSMETQYF. The CDR3 DNA follows: TGTGCCAGCAGCCTCACCCCGGATAGCATGGAGACCCAGTACTTC. The gene calls are TRBV7-2 and TRBJ2-5, with no clear D. There are 15 residues in the CDR3. V was trimmed by 5 bases and J by 5 bases, leaving 18 bases between them. Germline values: CDR1 SGHTA, CDR2 FQGNSA.

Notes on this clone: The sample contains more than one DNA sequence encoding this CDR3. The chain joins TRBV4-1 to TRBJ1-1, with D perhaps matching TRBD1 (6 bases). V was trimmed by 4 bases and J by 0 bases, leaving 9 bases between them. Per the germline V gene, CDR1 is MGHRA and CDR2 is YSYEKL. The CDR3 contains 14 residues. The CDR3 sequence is CASSPTGMNTEAFF. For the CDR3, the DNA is TGCGCCAGCAGCCCCACAGGGATGAACACTGAAGCTTTCTTT.

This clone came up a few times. The CDR3, as DNA: TGCAGCGTTGGCGACAAGGGCCGGGTGGGAGAGACCCAGTACTTC. The encoded protein is CSVGDKGRVGETQYF. The rearrangement uses TRBV29-1 and TRBJ2-5; D gene unclear. Trimming removed 4 bases at V and 4 bases at J, with 19 bases between. CDR1 is SQVTM, CDR2 ANQGSEA, per germline. This CDR3 comprises 15 residues. Supplemented by reference TRBV29-1 and TRBJ2-5, the full variable domain reads SAVISQKPSRDICQRGTSLTIQCQVDSQVTMMFWYRQQPGQSLTLIATANQGSEATYESGFVIDKFPISRPNLTFSTLTVSNMSPEDSSIYLCSVGDKGRVGETQYFGPGTRLLVL.

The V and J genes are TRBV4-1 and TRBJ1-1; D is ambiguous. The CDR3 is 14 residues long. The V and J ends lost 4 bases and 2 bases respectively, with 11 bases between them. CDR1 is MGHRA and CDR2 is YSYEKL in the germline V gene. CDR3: CASSLRETNTEAFF. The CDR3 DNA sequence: TGCGCCAGCAGCCTGCGGGAGACCAACACTGAAGCTTTCTTT.